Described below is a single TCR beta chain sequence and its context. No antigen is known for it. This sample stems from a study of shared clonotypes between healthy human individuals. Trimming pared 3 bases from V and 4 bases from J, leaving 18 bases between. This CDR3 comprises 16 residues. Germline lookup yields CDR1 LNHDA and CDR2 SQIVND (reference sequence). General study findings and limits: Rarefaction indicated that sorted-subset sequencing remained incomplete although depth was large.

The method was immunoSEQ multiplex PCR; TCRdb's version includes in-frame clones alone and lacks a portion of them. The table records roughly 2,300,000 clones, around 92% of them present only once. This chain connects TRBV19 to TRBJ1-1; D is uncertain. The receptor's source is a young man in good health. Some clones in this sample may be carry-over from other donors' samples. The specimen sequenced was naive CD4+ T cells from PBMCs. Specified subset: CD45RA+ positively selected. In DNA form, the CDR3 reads TGTGCCAGTAGTATGAGGGCCTCACTAGACGGCACTGAAGCTTTCTTT. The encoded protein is CASSMRASLDGTEAFF.